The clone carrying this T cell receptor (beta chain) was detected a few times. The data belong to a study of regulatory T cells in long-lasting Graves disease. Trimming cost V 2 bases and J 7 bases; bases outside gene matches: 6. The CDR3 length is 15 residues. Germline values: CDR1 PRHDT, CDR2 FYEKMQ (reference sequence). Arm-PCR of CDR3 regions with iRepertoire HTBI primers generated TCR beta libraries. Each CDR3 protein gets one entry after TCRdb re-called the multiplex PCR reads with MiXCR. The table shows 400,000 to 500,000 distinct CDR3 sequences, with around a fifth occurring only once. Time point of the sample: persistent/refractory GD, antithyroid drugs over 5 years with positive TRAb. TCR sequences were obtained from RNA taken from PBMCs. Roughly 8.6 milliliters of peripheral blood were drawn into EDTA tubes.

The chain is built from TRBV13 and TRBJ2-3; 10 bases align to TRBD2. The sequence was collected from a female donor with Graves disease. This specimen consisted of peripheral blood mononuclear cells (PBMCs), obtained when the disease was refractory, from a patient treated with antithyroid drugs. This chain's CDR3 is CASSLSSGSRYTQYF. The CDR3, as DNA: TGTGCCAGCAGCTTATCTAGCGGGAGTAGGTATACGCAGTATTTT.